This entry lists 17 T cell receptor beta chains sequenced from one sample in a study of cytomegalovirus exposure and HLA in healthy donors. With 60 Vbeta and 13 Jbeta primers, the PCR was carried out. The method was immunoSEQ multiplex PCR; TCRdb's version includes in-frame clones alone and lacks a portion of them. The sample includes over 90,000 clones, around 65% of them seen just once. Sequencing used PBMCs. The receptor source for this set is a woman aged 45 to 65 in good health and CMV-seronegative.

The chain combines TRBV9 with TRBJ1-1; 8 positions match TRBD1. The CDR3 has 13 amino acids. With V trimmed by 4 bases and J by 5 bases, 4 bases remained unmatched. CDR1 is SGDLS and CDR2 is YYNGEE in the germline V gene. CDR3 in amino acids: CASSQGASTEAFF. The CDR3 region has the DNA TGTGCCAGCAGCCAGGGGGCGAGTACTGAAGCTTTCTTT.

The rearrangement joins TRBV28 to TRBJ2-3, with D hard to call. V lost 2 bases and J lost 2, with 11 bases in between. In germline, CDR1 is MDHEN, CDR2 SYDVKM. The CDR3 is 15 amino acids. The CDR3: CASSLAVSLTDTQYF. For the CDR3, the DNA is TGTGCCAGCAGTTTAGCAGTGTCCCTCACAGATACGCAGTATTTT.

This clone was detected a few times. CDR3 sequence: CASGLEGQNTEAFF. CDR3 in DNA: TGCGCCAGCGGATTAGAGGGACAGAACACTGAAGCTTTCTTT. The chain recombines TRBV5-1 with TRBJ1-1; maybe TRBD1 (6 bases). This CDR3 contains 14 residues. Trimming left V 7 bases short and J 1 base short, with 14 bases between. Germline V gene data show CDR1 as SGHRS and CDR2 as YFSETQ.

The V call is TRBV4-1, the J call TRBJ1-1; possibly TRBD1 for D (6 bases). Trimming pared 0 bases from V and 6 bases from J, leaving 11 bases between. This CDR3 is 14 amino acids long. Germline CDR1 and CDR2: MGHRA and YSYEKL. The CDR3 is CASSQDWTESEAFF. The CDR3 nucleotides are TGCGCCAGCAGCCAAGATTGGACAGAATCTGAAGCTTTCTTT.

The sample holds a few counts of this clone. This chain joins TRBV29-1 and TRBJ2-1, with 12 bases identical to TRBD2. Germline CDR1 is SQVTM and CDR2 is ANQGSEA. The CDR3 length is 20 residues. V was clipped by 4 bases and J by 9 bases; unmatched bases: 25. CDR3 amino acids: CSVATRRLAGGPNTNGEQFF. The CDR3 DNA is TGCAGCGTTGCTACCCGACGTCTAGCGGGAGGGCCTAACACGAATGGTGAGCAGTTCTTC.

This clone was seen only once. Its ends do not fully match the called genes, so a read error is possible. The gene calls are TRBV7-7 and TRBJ2-5, with D perhaps TRBD2 (6 bases). Germline values: CDR1 SSHAT, CDR2 FNYEAQ (reference sequence). CDR3 length equals 13 residues. The CDR3 sequence is CASSPGGIETQYF. CDR3 nucleotides: TGTGCTAGCAGCCCAGGAGGGATCGAGACCCAGTACTTC.

The chain combines TRBV30 with TRBJ2-3; 9 positions agree with TRBD1. The CDR3 has 12 residues. Germline trimming cut 7 bases from V and 8 bases from J; bases unmatched to any gene: 7. CDR1 and CDR2 (germline): GTSNPN, SVGIG (reference sequence). CDR3 protein: CAFRQGGGTQYF. CDR3 nucleotide sequence: TGTGCCTTCCGACAGGGGGGGGGTACGCAGTATTTT.

This clone has just a few counts. V and J are TRBV5-4 and TRBJ2-3; 10 nucleotides align to TRBD2. Losses at the gene ends were 0 bases for V and 7 bases for J; bases not matched to a gene: 11. The CDR3 extends over 17 amino acids. Per the germline V gene, CDR1 is SGHNT and CDR2 is YYREEE (reference sequence). The CDR3 sequence is CASSLGAQRGGPYTQYF. CDR3 sequence (DNA): TGTGCCAGCAGCTTGGGTGCCCAGCGGGGGGGCCCATATACGCAGTATTTT.

V gene TRBV10-1 combines with J gene TRBJ1-3; D is unresolved. V shed 7 bases and J shed 1 base, with 29 bases lying between them. Germline V CDR1 and CDR2: WNHNN, SYGVQD (reference sequence). CDR3 length equals 20 residues. CDR3 bases: TGCGCCAGCAAGGTTCCGACAAACCCTACAGTTCTAACATCTGGAAACACCATATATTTT. Encoded protein: CASKVPTNPTVLTSGNTIYF.

The gene calls are TRBV6-5 and TRBJ2-3; the match to TRBD2 covers 14 bases. Germline V CDR1 and CDR2: MNHEY, SVGAGI. V lost 2 bases and J lost 9; bases outside the gene matches: 4. The CDR3 consists of 15 residues. For the CDR3, the DNA is TGTGCCAGCAGTTACGAGACTAGCGGGAGGGAAACGCAGTATTTT. Its translation: CASSYETSGRETQYF.

The sample holds a few counts of this clone. This chain joins TRBV4-1 and TRBJ1-6; D possibly corresponds to TRBD1 (6 bases). Trimming shortened V by 4 bases and J by 7 bases, and 17 bases separated the two germline ends. There are 16 residues in the CDR3. Germline V CDR1 and CDR2: MGHRA, YSYEKL. The CDR3 spells CASSRQSGQSNSPLHF. As DNA, the CDR3 is TGCGCCAGCAGCCGCCAATCTGGACAGTCAAATTCACCCCTCCACTTT.

The rearrangement uses TRBV6-5 and TRBJ1-6; TRBD1 might be the D (6 bases). CDR1 and CDR2 from the germline V gene are MNHEY and SVGAGI. V was pared by 2 bases and J by 11 bases, with 19 bases between. The CDR3 totals 16 residues. The CDR3: CASSYVGGGRVTPLHF. The CDR3 bases are TGTGCCAGCAGTTACGTGGGGGGCGGGAGAGTGACACCCCTCCACTTT.

In this sample, this clone turned up once. The V call is TRBV7-7, the J call TRBJ2-7; tentatively, D is TRBD2 (6 bases). This CDR3 region has 16 residues. CDR1 and CDR2 (germline): SSHAT, FNYEAQ (reference sequence). V shed 4 bases and J shed 6 bases, with 22 bases lying between them. The CDR3 DNA reads as TGTGCCAGCAGCTCGACCCGGGGGATCCCTACCCCCGAGCAGTACTTC. Its protein product is CASSSTRGIPTPEQYF.

V and J are TRBV27 and TRBJ2-5; 11 bases match TRBD2. This CDR3 has 16 residues. With 7 bases clipped from V and 4 bases from J, the junction kept 11 bases outside the gene matches. Germline V gene data show CDR1 as MNHEY and CDR2 as SMNVEV (reference sequence). The CDR3 nucleotides are TGTGCCAGCAAGTCCCGGACTAGCGGGTTGGGAGAGACCCAGTACTTC. Its protein is CASKSRTSGLGETQYF.

The chain couples TRBV19 to TRBJ2-5, with 9 bases lining up with TRBD1. The CDR3 has 15 residues. V gave up 1 base and J gave up 5 bases; unmatched junction bases: 5. Germline loops: CDR1 LNHDA, CDR2 SQIVND (reference sequence). The CDR3 loop is CASSIGTGVGETQYF. DNA of the CDR3: TGTGCCAGTAGTATAGGGACAGGGGTTGGGGAGACCCAGTACTTC.

CDR3 region: CAWSGIKRGGTDTQYF. CDR3 DNA sequence: TGTGCCTGGAGTGGAATTAAGCGGGGGGGCACAGATACGCAGTATTTT. The V and J genes are TRBV30 and TRBJ2-3; 9 positions agree with TRBD2. Germline loops: CDR1 GTSNPN, CDR2 SVGIG (reference sequence). The CDR3 extends over 16 amino acids. J lost 1 base, V lost 1 base, and 6 bases had no gene match.

The CDR3 sequence: CSVDRGVGGYTF. The DNA for the CDR3 is TGCAGCGTCGACAGGGGAGTTGGTGGCTACACCTTC. This chain links TRBV29-1 with TRBJ1-2; the match to TRBD1 covers 8 bases. Trimming at V came to 6 bases and at J to 7 bases, leaving 7 bases not matched to a gene. CDR1 and CDR2 from the germline V gene are SQVTM and ANQGSEA. This CDR3 comprises 12 residues.